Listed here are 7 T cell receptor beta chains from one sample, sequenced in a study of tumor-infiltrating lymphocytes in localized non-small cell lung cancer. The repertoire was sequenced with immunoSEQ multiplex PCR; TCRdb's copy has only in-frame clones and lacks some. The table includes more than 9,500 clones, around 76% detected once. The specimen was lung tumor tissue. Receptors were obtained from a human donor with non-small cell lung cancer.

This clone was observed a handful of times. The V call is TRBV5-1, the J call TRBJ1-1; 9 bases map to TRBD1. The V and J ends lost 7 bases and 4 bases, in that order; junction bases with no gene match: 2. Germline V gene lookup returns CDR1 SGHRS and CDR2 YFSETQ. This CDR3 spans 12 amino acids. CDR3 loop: CASGTGTTEAFF. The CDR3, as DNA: TGCGCCAGCGGGACAGGGACCACTGAAGCTTTCTTT.

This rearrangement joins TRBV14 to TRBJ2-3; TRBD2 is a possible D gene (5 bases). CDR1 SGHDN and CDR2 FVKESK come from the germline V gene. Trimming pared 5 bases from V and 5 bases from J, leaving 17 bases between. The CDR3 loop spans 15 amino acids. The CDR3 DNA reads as TGTGCCAGCAGCGGAGGACTCGGCTCTTTAGATACGCAGTATTTT. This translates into CASSGGLGSLDTQYF. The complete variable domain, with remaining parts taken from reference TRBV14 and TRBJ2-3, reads EAGVTQFPSHSVIEKGQTVTLRCDPISGHDNLYWYRRVMGKEIKFLLHFVKESKQDESGMPNNRFLAERTGGTYSTLKVQPAELEDSGVYFCASSGGLGSLDTQYFGPGTRLTVL.

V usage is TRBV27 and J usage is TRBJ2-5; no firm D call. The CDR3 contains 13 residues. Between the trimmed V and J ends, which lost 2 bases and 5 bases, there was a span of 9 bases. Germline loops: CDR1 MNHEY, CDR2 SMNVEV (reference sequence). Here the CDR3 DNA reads TGTGCCAGCAGTTTAAGTGGATGGGAGACCCAGTACTTC. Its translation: CASSLSGWETQYF.

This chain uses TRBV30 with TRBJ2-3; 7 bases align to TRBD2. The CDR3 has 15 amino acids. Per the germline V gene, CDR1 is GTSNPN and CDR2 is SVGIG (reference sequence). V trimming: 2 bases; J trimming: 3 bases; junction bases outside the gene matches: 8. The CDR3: CAWSKTSSRTDTQYF. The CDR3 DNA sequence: TGTGCCTGGAGTAAGACTAGCTCACGGACAGATACGCAGTATTTT. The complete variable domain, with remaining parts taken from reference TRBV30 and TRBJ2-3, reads SQTIHQWPATLVQPVGSPLSLECTVEGTSNPNLYWYRQAAGRGLQLLFYSVGIGQISSEVPQNLSASRPQDRQFILSSKKLLLSDSGFYLCAWSKTSSRTDTQYFGPGTRLTVL.

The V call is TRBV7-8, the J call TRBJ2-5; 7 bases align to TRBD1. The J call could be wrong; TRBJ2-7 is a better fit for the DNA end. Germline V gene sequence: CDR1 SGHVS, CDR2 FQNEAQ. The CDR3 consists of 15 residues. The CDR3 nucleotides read TGTGCCAGCAGCTTACCGCAGACAGGGTATTACGAGCAGTACTTC. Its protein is CASSLPQTGYYEQYF.

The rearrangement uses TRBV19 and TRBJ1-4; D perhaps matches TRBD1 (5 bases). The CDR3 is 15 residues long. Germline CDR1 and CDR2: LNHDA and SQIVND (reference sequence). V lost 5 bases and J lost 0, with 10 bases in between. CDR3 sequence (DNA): TGTGCCAGTAGTTCAGACAGAGCAACTAATGAAAAACTGTTTTTT. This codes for CASSSDRATNEKLFF. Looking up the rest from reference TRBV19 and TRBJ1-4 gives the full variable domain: DGGITQSPKYLFRKEGQNVTLSCEQNLNHDAMYWYRQDPGQGLRLIYYSQIVNDFQKGDIAEGYSVSREKKESFPLTVTSAQKNPTAFYLCASSSDRATNEKLFFGSGTQLSVL.

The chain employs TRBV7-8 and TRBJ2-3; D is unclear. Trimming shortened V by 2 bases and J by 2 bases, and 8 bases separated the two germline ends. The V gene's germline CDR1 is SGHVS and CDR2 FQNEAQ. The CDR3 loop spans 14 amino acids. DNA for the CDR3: TGTGCCAGCAGCTTACTTGAATCCACAGATACGCAGTATTTT. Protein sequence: CASSLLESTDTQYF.